The 29 T cell receptor beta chains listed next were all sequenced from one sample in a study of cytomegalovirus exposure and HLA in healthy donors. 13 Jbeta primers and 60 Vbeta primers were used for the PCR. Some clones are missing from TCRdb's copy, which holds only in-frame ones; the method was immunoSEQ multiplex PCR. This sample's clone table lists tens of thousands of clones. The sample comprised PBMCs. The receptors stem from a male donor in good health and CMV-seronegative.

The gene calls are TRBV30 and TRBJ2-7, with 8 bases aligning to TRBD2. This CDR3 is 14 amino acids long. Germline CDR1 and CDR2: GTSNPN and SVGIG (reference sequence). V trimming: 7 bases; J trimming: 4 bases; junction bases outside the gene matches: 12. The CDR3 nucleotides are TGTGCCTCCTCCGAGGCGGGGGGTCCTTACGAGCAGTACTTC. Translated: CASSEAGGPYEQYF.

V is TRBV23-1 and J is TRBJ1-5; the D gene is possibly TRBD1 (5 bases). TRBV23-1 carries the ORF label, with uncertain function. The CDR3 is 13 residues long. The CDR3 nucleotides read TGCGCTTCAGTGGGGCCTAGCAATCAGCCCCAGCATTTT. This gives the protein CASVGPSNQPQHF.

The CDR3 sequence is CASSPRENGNTIYF. CDR3 in DNA: TGTGCCAGCAGCCCGAGGGAAAATGGAAACACCATATATTTT. This rearrangement joins TRBV2 to TRBJ1-3, with D unclear. The ends were cut back, 6 bases at V and 3 bases at J, with 12 bases in the middle. The CDR3 contains 14 residues. Per the germline V gene, CDR1 is SNHLY and CDR2 is FYNNEI. Filled out from reference TRBV2 and TRBJ1-3, the complete variable domain reads EPEVTQTPSHQVTQMGQEVILRCVPISNHLYFYWYRQILGQKVEFLVSFYNNEISEKSEIFDDQFSVERPDGSNFTLKIRSTKLEDSAMYFCASSPRENGNTIYFGEGSWLTVV.

The V and J genes are TRBV11-2 and TRBJ2-3; 8 nucleotides align to TRBD1. CDR3 length: 14 residues. CDR1 is SGHAT and CDR2 is FQNNGV in the germline V gene. The V segment lost 4 bases and the J segment 1 base; nucleotides outside the gene matches: 1. DNA for the CDR3: TGTGCCAGCAGCTCGGGACAGGGCACAGATACGCAGTATTTT. This gives the protein CASSSGQGTDTQYF.

This chain connects TRBV6-5 to TRBJ2-7, with 8 bases aligning to TRBD2. This CDR3 comprises 15 residues. Germline V gene lookup returns CDR1 MNHEY and CDR2 SVGAGI. The V segment lost 6 bases and the J segment 6 bases; nucleotides outside the gene matches: 13. CDR3 in amino acids: CASSFSGARFGEQYF. The CDR3, as DNA: TGTGCCAGCAGCTTTAGCGGGGCACGTTTTGGCGAGCAGTACTTC.

The V and J genes are TRBV6-5 and TRBJ2-2; tentatively, D is TRBD2 (5 bases). V dropped 4 bases and J dropped 0 bases, with 12 bases sitting between them. The germline V gene encodes CDR1 MNHEY and CDR2 SVGAGI. The CDR3 runs to 16 residues. The CDR3 protein is CASSWRRTANTGELFF. The CDR3 nucleotides read TGTGCCAGCAGTTGGCGGCGGACTGCGAACACCGGGGAGCTGTTTTTT.

The genes are TRBV9 and TRBJ2-2; 8 bases fit TRBD2. CDR3 size: 17 residues. Unmatched junction bases numbered 9, after V lost 4 bases and J lost 1 base. CDR1 and CDR2 from the germline V gene are SGDLS and YYNGEE. The DNA for the CDR3 is TGTGCCAGCAGCTCACCCCGGGGGGGGCAGAACACCGGGGAGCTGTTTTTT. Its translation: CASSSPRGGQNTGELFF.

The V gene is TRBV2, the J gene TRBJ1-2; 7 bases line up with TRBD1. V trimming: 6 bases; J trimming: 4 bases; junction bases outside the gene matches: 8. This CDR3 region has 14 residues. CDR1 SNHLY and CDR2 FYNNEI come from the germline V gene. Here the CDR3 DNA reads TGTGCCAGCAGGAAGGGGCGACAGGGCTATGGCTACACCTTC. Translation: CASRKGRQGYGYTF.

This chain links TRBV11-2 with TRBJ2-2; D possibly corresponds to TRBD2 (7 bases). V shed 6 bases and J shed 7 bases, with 21 bases lying between them. CDR3 length: 16 amino acids. In germline, CDR1 is SGHAT, CDR2 FQNNGV. The CDR3 region has the DNA TGTGCCAGCAGACTTCTCGGGGGGCGAACGGGCGGGGAGCTGTTTTTT. Its translation is CASRLLGGRTGGELFF. Complete variable domain (other parts from reference TRBV11-2 and TRBJ2-2): EAGVAQSPRYKIIEKRQSVAFWCNPISGHATLYWYQQILGQGPKLLIQFQNNGVVDDSQLPKDRFSAERLKGVDSTLKIQPAKLEDSAVYLCASRLLGGRTGGELFFGEGSRLTVL.

The chain uses TRBV23-1 and TRBJ1-5; 8 bases agree with TRBD1. TRBV23-1 is noted as an ORF with a role that remains uncertain. CDR3 length equals 15 residues. Trimming cost V 3 bases and J 7 bases; bases outside gene matches: 8. CDR3 in amino acids: CASSHPDRGNQPQHF. CDR3 in DNA: TGCGCCAGCAGTCACCCCGACAGGGGAAACCAGCCCCAGCATTTT.

This chain connects TRBV7-3 to TRBJ1-5, with TRBD1 as a possible D gene (6 bases). The CDR3 length is 13 residues. CDR1 SGHTA and CDR2 FQGTGA come from the germline V gene. V dropped 1 base and J dropped 10 bases, with 11 bases sitting between them. The CDR3 sequence: CASSLRRDTPQHF. The DNA for the CDR3 is TGTGCCAGCAGCTTAAGAAGGGACACCCCCCAGCATTTT.

A word on this clone: The junction shows a germline mismatch at one end, possibly a read error. This chain connects TRBV2 to TRBJ1-4; 8 bases agree with TRBD1. Germline V CDR1 and CDR2: SNHLY, FYNNEI. The CDR3 totals 15 residues. CDR3 sequence (DNA): TGTGCCAGCCGTGACTTTACAGGGGGGAGTGAAAAACTGTTTTTT. Encoded protein: CASRDFTGGSEKLFF.

V gene TRBV7-2 combines with J gene TRBJ2-3, with 11 bases matching TRBD2. V lost 5 bases to trimming and J lost 1 base; unmatched junction nucleotides: 5. This CDR3 has 16 residues. CDR1 is SGHTA, CDR2 FQGNSA, per germline. CDR3 in amino acids: CASSLSLAGGTDTQYF. Here the CDR3 DNA reads TGTGCCAGCAGCCTCTCACTAGCGGGGGGCACAGATACGCAGTATTTT. The full variable domain, completed using reference TRBV7-2 and TRBJ2-3, is GAGVSQSPSNKVTEKGKDVELRCDPISGHTALYWYRQSLGQGLEFLIYFQGNSAPDKSGLPSDRFSAERTGGSVSTLTIQRTQQEDSAVYLCASSLSLAGGTDTQYFGPGTRLTVL.

The V gene is TRBV9, the J gene TRBJ2-1, with D possibly being TRBD2 (6 bases). This CDR3 comprises 18 residues. V lost 4 bases and J lost 3, with 23 bases in between. Germline-derived CDR1 and CDR2 are SGDLS and YYNGEE. The CDR3 loop reads CASSSAGGNGKGYNEQFF. The CDR3 DNA sequence: TGTGCCAGCAGCTCCGCCGGGGGAAACGGGAAGGGCTACAATGAGCAGTTCTTC.

The chain is built from TRBV19 and TRBJ2-1, with 8 positions matching TRBD2. This CDR3 spans 18 amino acids. The germline CDR1 and CDR2 sequences are LNHDA and SQIVND (reference sequence). Trimming cost V 2 bases and J 5 bases; bases outside gene matches: 14. The CDR3 DNA is TGTGCCAGTAGTATACCCCCCTACGGGAGGGCCGGTGACAATGAGCAGTTCTTC. It encodes CASSIPPYGRAGDNEQFF. The whole variable domain, remainder taken from reference TRBV19 and TRBJ2-1, is DGGITQSPKYLFRKEGQNVTLSCEQNLNHDAMYWYRQDPGQGLRLIYYSQIVNDFQKGDIAEGYSVSREKKESFPLTVTSAQKNPTAFYLCASSIPPYGRAGDNEQFFGPGTRLTVL.

The J gene is TRBJ2-5, the V gene TRBV4-3; D perhaps matches TRBD2 (6 bases). The V gene lost 4 bases and the J gene lost 5 bases, with 17 bases spanning the gap. The CDR3 is 15 amino acids. Germline V gene data show CDR1 as LGHNA and CDR2 as YSLEER. CDR3 nucleotides: TGCGCCAGCAGCCGGCGGAGGGACTTCCAGGAGACCCAGTACTTC. Protein product: CASSRRRDFQETQYF.

The V call is TRBV4-3, the J call TRBJ2-7; TRBD1 agrees at 7 bases. Germline lookup yields CDR1 LGHNA and CDR2 YSLEER. The J segment lost 4 bases and the V segment lost 2 bases, leaving 2 bases of the junction unmatched. This CDR3 has 13 residues. CDR3 nucleotides: TGCGCCAGCAGCCAAACGACAGGGTACGAGCAGTACTTC. Translating it yields CASSQTTGYEQYF.

The J gene is TRBJ2-1, the V gene TRBV29-1; 16 bases are shared with TRBD2. CDR3 length: 17 residues. Per germline, CDR1 SQVTM and CDR2 ANQGSEA. J lost 9 bases, V lost 4 bases, and 12 bases had no gene match. The CDR3 here is CSVGRGLAGGPGAEQFF. CDR3 sequence (DNA): TGCAGCGTTGGTAGGGGACTAGCGGGAGGGCCTGGGGCTGAGCAGTTCTTC.

Remarks on this clone: An end of the junction does not agree with germline; a read error may underlie this. The chain uses TRBV5-6 and TRBJ2-7; D not resolved. The CDR3 loop spans 14 amino acids. Germline loops: CDR1 SGHDT, CDR2 YYEEEE. The CDR3 DNA reads as TGTGCCAGCAGCTTGGTCCAGAGCGCCTACGGGCAGTACTTC. It specifies CASSLVQSAYGQYF.

About this clone: Different DNA sequences within this sample yield the same CDR3. The rearrangement uses TRBV14 and TRBJ1-2, with TRBD1 matching 7 bases. This CDR3 spans 14 amino acids. Trimming took 1 base from V and 4 from J; bases not matched to a gene: 3. Germline loops: CDR1 SGHDN, CDR2 FVKESK. This CDR3 reads CASSQVGTAYGYTF. The CDR3 DNA reads TGTGCCAGCAGCCAAGTCGGGACAGCCTATGGCTACACCTTC.

This CDR3 reads CASSISGGAPPDTQYF. The CDR3 bases are TGTGCCAGTAGTATCTCGGGGGGGGCACCCCCGGATACGCAGTATTTT. The V and J genes are TRBV19 and TRBJ2-3, with TRBD2 identical over 8 bases. The CDR3 is 16 amino acids. CDR1 LNHDA and CDR2 SQIVND come from the germline V gene (reference sequence). J lost 6 bases, V lost 3 bases, and 11 bases had no gene match.

This CDR3 is CASDRGSGNTIYF. As DNA, the CDR3 is TGTGCCTCGGACAGGGGCTCTGGAAACACCATATATTTT. The chain employs TRBV30 and TRBJ1-3; TRBD1 aligns across 9 bases. The germline V gene encodes CDR1 GTSNPN and CDR2 SVGIG (reference sequence). Germline trimming cut 7 bases from V and 0 bases from J; bases unmatched to any gene: 1. The CDR3 loop spans 13 amino acids.

This sequence joins TRBV5-4 and TRBJ2-7, with D possibly being TRBD2 (5 bases). The CDR3 has 14 residues. The germline CDR1 and CDR2 sequences are SGHNT and YYREEE (reference sequence). V shed 0 bases and J shed 8 bases, with 15 bases lying between them. The CDR3 sequence is CASSLGGPALQQYF. CDR3 DNA: TGTGCCAGCAGCTTGGGCGGGCCCGCCCTTCAGCAGTACTTC.

The V and J genes are TRBV30 and TRBJ2-2, with unresolved D. Germline CDR1 is GTSNPN and CDR2 is SVGIG (reference sequence). Trimming removed 5 bases at V and 4 bases at J, with 11 bases between. The CDR3 extends over 13 amino acids. The CDR3 spells CAWARVVTGELFF. The CDR3 DNA is TGTGCCTGGGCGCGAGTCGTCACCGGGGAGCTGTTTTTT.

V and J are TRBV30 and TRBJ2-7; possible D gene TRBD1, 5 bases. Germline CDR1 reads GTSNPN; CDR2 reads SVGIG (reference sequence). The V gene lost 5 bases and the J gene lost 2 bases, with 10 bases spanning the gap. The CDR3 spans 12 residues. The CDR3 protein is CAWEGAAYEQYF. The DNA of the CDR3 is TGTGCCTGGGAAGGGGCCGCCTACGAGCAGTACTTC.

The chain combines TRBV5-1 with TRBJ1-1; D remains ambiguous. CDR1 SGHRS and CDR2 YFSETQ come from the germline V gene. With 4 bases removed from V and 2 bases from J, the gap between germline ends came to 9 bases. The CDR3 is made up of 13 amino acids. The CDR3 DNA follows: TGCGCCAGCAGCCAACCGGGAAACACTGAAGCTTTCTTT. Translating it yields CASSQPGNTEAFF.

The rearrangement links TRBV6-1 to TRBJ1-2; unclear D gene. The CDR3 loop spans 15 amino acids. Trimming took 7 bases from V and 4 from J, leaving 19 bases between them. Germline V CDR1 and CDR2: MNHNS, SASEGT. The CDR3 coding sequence is TGTGCCAGCACTCCCGAGACTAGGCAGATCTATGGCTACACCTTC. It encodes CASTPETRQIYGYTF.

As concerns this clone: One junction end does not reproduce the germline sequence, and a read error may be involved. At the DNA level, this CDR3 is encoded by other sequences in the same sample as well. V usage is TRBV5-1 and J usage is TRBJ1-6, with 9 positions matching TRBD1. CDR1 SGHRS and CDR2 YFSETQ come from the germline V gene. The CDR3 totals 15 residues. The CDR3 loop is CASSITGTGNSPLHF. The CDR3 nucleotides are TGCGCCAGCAGCATTACCGGGACAGGGAATTCACCCCTACACTTT.

The chain is built from TRBV6-5 and TRBJ1-2; 7 bases are a match to TRBD1. J was trimmed by 7 bases and V by 6 bases; bases with no gene match: 8. This CDR3 has 13 amino acids. The V gene's germline CDR1 is MNHEY and CDR2 SVGAGI. CDR3 amino acids: CASRRQGKSGYTF. DNA of the CDR3: TGTGCCAGCAGGCGACAGGGAAAGTCTGGCTACACCTTC.